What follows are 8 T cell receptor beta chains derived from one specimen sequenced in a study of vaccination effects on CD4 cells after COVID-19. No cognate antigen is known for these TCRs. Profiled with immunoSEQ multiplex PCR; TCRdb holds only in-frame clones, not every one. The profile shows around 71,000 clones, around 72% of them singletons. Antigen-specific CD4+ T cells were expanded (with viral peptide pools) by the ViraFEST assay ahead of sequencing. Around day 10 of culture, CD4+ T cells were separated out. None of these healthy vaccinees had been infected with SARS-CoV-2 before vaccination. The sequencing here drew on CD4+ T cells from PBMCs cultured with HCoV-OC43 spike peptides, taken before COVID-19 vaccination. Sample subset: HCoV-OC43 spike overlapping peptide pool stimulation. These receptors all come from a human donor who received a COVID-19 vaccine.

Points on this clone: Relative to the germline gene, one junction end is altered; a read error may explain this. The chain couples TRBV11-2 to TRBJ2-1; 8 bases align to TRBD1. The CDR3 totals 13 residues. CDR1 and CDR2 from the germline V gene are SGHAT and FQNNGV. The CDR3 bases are TGTGCCAGCAGCTTAGGGGAGGACAGGGAGCGGTTCTTC. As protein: CASSLGEDRERFF.

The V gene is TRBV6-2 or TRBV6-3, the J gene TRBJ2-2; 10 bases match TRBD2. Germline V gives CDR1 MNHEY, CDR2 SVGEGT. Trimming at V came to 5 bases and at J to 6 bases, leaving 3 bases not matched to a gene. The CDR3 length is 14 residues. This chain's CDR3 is CASSGLAVSGELFF. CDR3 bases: TGTGCCAGCAGTGGACTAGCGGTATCCGGGGAGCTGTTTTTT.

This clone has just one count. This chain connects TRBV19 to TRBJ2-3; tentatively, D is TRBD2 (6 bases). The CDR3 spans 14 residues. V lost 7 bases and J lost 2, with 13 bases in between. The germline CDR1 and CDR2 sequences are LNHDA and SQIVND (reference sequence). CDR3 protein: CASTPPGVTDTQYF. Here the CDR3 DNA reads TGTGCCAGTACCCCACCGGGGGTCACAGATACGCAGTATTTT.

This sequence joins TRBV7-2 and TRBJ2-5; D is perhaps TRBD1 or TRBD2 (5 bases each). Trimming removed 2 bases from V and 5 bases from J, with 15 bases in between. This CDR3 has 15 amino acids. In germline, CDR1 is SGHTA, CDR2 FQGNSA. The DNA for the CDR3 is TGTGCCAGCAGCTTACCGTCCGGGGCAAGGGAGACCCAGTACTTC. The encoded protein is CASSLPSGARETQYF.

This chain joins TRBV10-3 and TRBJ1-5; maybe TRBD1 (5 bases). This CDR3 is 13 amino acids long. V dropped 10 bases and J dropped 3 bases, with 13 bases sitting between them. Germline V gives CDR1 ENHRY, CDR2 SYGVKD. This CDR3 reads CATSRQYNQPQHF. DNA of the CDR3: TGTGCCACCTCTCGACAGTACAATCAGCCCCAGCATTTT.

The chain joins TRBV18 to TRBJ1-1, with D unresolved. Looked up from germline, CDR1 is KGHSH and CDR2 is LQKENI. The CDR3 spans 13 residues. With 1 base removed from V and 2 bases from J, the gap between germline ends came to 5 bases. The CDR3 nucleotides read TGTGCCAGCTCACCACGAACTAACACTGAAGCTTTCTTT. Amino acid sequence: CASSPRTNTEAFF.

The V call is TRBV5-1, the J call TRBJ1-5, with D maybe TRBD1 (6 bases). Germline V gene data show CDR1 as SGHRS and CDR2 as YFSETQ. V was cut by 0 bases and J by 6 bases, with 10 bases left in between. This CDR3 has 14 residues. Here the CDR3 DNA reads TGCGCCAGCAGCTTGGCAGGGGACGGTCAGCCCCAGCATTTT. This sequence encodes CASSLAGDGQPQHF.

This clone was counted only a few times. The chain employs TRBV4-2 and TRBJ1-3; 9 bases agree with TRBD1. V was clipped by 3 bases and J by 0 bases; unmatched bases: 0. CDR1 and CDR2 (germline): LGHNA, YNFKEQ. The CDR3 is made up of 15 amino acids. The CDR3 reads CASSQTGGSGNTIYF. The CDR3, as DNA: TGTGCCAGCAGCCAGACAGGGGGCTCTGGAAACACCATATATTTT.